This T cell receptor beta chain emerged from a study of T cells in Graves' hyperthyroidism and ophthalmopathy. Study in general: Before any treatment, at initial diagnosis, peripheral blood was collected.

This CDR3 region has 13 residues. V gave up 7 bases and J gave up 8 bases, with 15 bases separating them. Template material for amplifying TCR beta CDR3 regions consisted of RNA transcripts. First-round RT-PCR of the TCR CDR3 relied on the HTBI primer set. Each CDR3 protein is one row after TCRdb ran MiXCR on the multiplex PCR reads. The sample shows roughly 600,000 distinct CDR3 sequences, approximately 15% of them seen only once. This clonotype was recorded many times. The V gene is TRBV12-3 or TRBV12-4, the J gene TRBJ2-1; the D gene is possibly TRBD2 (5 bases). The receptor comes from a woman aged 45-60 years with Graves' ophthalmopathy. The sample comprised blood. Here the CDR3 reads CASTVTDSDEQFF. The CDR3 DNA is TGTGCCAGCACCGTGACTGATAGCGATGAGCAGTTCTTC.